This entry lists 32 T cell receptor beta chains sequenced from one sample in a study of regulatory T cells in long-lasting Graves disease. The time point here: newly diagnosed GD, antithyroid drugs for less than 3 months. Isolated PBMC RNA provided the starting material for the TCR library. Researchers made TCR beta libraries by using iRepertoire HTBI primers and running Arm-PCR on CDR3 regions. TCRdb redid the calling of the multiplex PCR reads with MiXCR, one entry per CDR3 protein. This table holds 200,000 to 250,000 distinct CDR3 sequences, roughly 19% found once. The sample also formed part of further work on T cells in Graves' hyperthyroidism and ophthalmopathy.

The starting material was peripheral blood mononuclear cells (PBMCs), obtained at new diagnosis, from a patient treated with antithyroid drugs. Receptors originate from a woman aged 30 to 39 with Graves disease.

The DNA of the CDR3 is TGCAGTGCTAGGTGGAGAACATACGAGCAGTACTTC. As protein: CSARWRTYEQYF. The chain has TRBV20-1 and TRBJ2-7; D uncertain. V lost 3 bases and J 4 bases, leaving 10 bases between the germline ends. Looked up from germline, CDR1 is DFQATT and CDR2 is SNEGSKA (reference sequence). The CDR3 consists of 12 residues.

The chain is built from TRBV29-1 and TRBJ2-2; the match to TRBD1 covers 9 bases. Germline CDR1 and CDR2: SQVTM and ANQGSEA. This CDR3 comprises 14 residues. After removal of 6 bases from V and 4 bases from J, the junction contained 6 bases not matched to a gene. The CDR3 sequence: CSVPGQGRTGELFF. The CDR3 DNA sequence: TGCAGCGTACCGGGACAGGGACGCACCGGGGAGCTGTTTTTT.

This clonotype was seen repeatedly, ten times or more. The CDR3 DNA reads TGTGCCAGCAGACGGACAGCCACCGGGGAGCTGTTTTTT. It yields the protein CASRRTATGELFF. V is TRBV7-2 and J is TRBJ2-2; tentative D call: TRBD1 (6 bases). Germline V gene sequence: CDR1 SGHTA, CDR2 FQGNSA. The CDR3 is made up of 13 amino acids. Trimming pared 6 bases from V and 4 bases from J, leaving 9 bases between.

This clonotype was recorded at least ten times. The CDR3, as DNA: TGTGCCAGCAGTTACCCAACGGGGGCTAACTATGGCTACACCTTC. This gives the protein CASSYPTGANYGYTF. The gene calls are TRBV25-1 and TRBJ1-2; TRBD1 might be the D (5 bases). V dropped 5 bases and J dropped 0 bases, with 13 bases sitting between them. Germline CDR1 is MGHDK and CDR2 is SYGVNS. This CDR3 region has 15 residues.

The table lists this clonotype with many counts. The gene calls are TRBV10-3 and TRBJ1-2; D possibly corresponds to TRBD1 (5 bases). The germline gives CDR1 ENHRY, CDR2 SYGVKD. The ends were cut back, 2 bases at V and 4 bases at J, with 14 bases in the middle. The CDR3 runs 15 residues. The CDR3, as DNA: TGTGCCATCAGTGAGGAAGTGACGGACACCTATGGCTACACCTTC. Translated: CAISEEVTDTYGYTF.

To note about this clonotype: This sequence is one base from a far larger clone and is likely a read error. This chain joins TRBV12-5 and TRBJ2-7; either TRBD1 or TRBD2 may supply D (6 bases each). Germline V gene data show CDR1 as LGHNT and CDR2 as FRNRAP. This CDR3 is built from 16 residues. Deletions cut 3 bases from V and 7 bases from J, with 22 bases between. The CDR3 spells CASGFGGSSSYNEQYF. The CDR3 DNA reads as TGTGCTAGTGGTTTCGGGGGCTCTAGCTCCTACAATGAGCAGTACTTC.

This clonotype appeared many times. V and J are TRBV10-3 and TRBJ1-4; no clear D. Germline V gives CDR1 ENHRY, CDR2 SYGVKD. This CDR3 contains 14 residues. The V end was cut by 7 bases, the J end by 6 bases, with 15 bases between. CDR3 nucleotide sequence: TGTGCCATCACCGGAGGAGGGCAAGATGAAAAACTGTTTTTT. Translated, it gives CAITGGGQDEKLFF.

This clonotype was picked up many times. This sequence joins TRBV28 and TRBJ2-4; possibly TRBD2 for D (6 bases). The V gene's germline CDR1 is MDHEN and CDR2 SYDVKM. The CDR3 extends over 13 amino acids. CDR3 DNA: TGTGCATCGGGACTTCTAGCCAAAAACATTCAGTACTTC. It yields the protein CASGLLAKNIQYF.

The genes are TRBV18 and TRBJ2-1, with 9 bases lining up with TRBD2. Germline CDR1 and CDR2: KGHSH and LQKENI. The trim removed 3 bases at V and 0 bases at J, leaving 12 bases unmatched. This CDR3 spans 19 amino acids. CDR3 amino acids: CASSPPDGAGGSSYNEQFF. Here the CDR3 DNA reads TGTGCCAGCTCACCCCCGGACGGGGCGGGAGGGAGCTCCTACAATGAGCAGTTCTTC.

This clonotype was seen many times. The V and J genes are TRBV12-3 or TRBV12-4 and TRBJ2-3, with D unresolved. The CDR3 sequence is 13 residues long. V dropped 5 bases and J dropped 5 bases, with 11 bases sitting between them. This CDR3 reads CASSTLPGDTQYF. The CDR3 region has the DNA TGTGCCAGCAGTACTTTACCAGGAGATACGCAGTATTTT.

This clonotype was found a few times. This chain connects TRBV9 to TRBJ2-1; the D gene is possibly TRBD2 (6 bases). Deletions cut 4 bases from V and 9 bases from J, with 20 bases between. CDR1 and CDR2 (germline): SGDLS, YYNGEE. The CDR3 consists of 15 residues. The CDR3 bases are TGTGCCAGCAGCCCTCCAGCCGGAGGGCTAGGTGAGCAGTTCTTC. This codes for CASSPPAGGLGEQFF.

At least ten counts were recorded for this clonotype. The genes are TRBV28 and TRBJ2-5; 8 nucleotides match TRBD2. The CDR3 consists of 15 residues. From germline, CDR1 is MDHEN and CDR2 SYDVKM. After removal of 1 base from V and 5 bases from J, the junction contained 6 bases not matched to a gene. CDR3 region: CASSLSHSGGETQYF. The CDR3 DNA follows: TGTGCCAGCAGTTTATCCCACTCGGGGGGGGAGACCCAGTACTTC.

This clonotype was detected many times. This rearrangement joins TRBV20-1 to TRBJ1-1, with D perhaps matching TRBD1 (5 bases). V lost 0 bases, J lost 0 bases, and 14 bases lay in between. Germline V gene data show CDR1 as DFQATT and CDR2 as SNEGSKA (reference sequence). This CDR3 has 16 amino acids. The CDR3 protein is CSARDVGGRMNTEAFF. As DNA, the CDR3 is TGCAGTGCTAGAGATGTGGGGGGTCGGATGAACACTGAAGCTTTCTTT.

The sample holds many counts of this clonotype. The V gene is TRBV3-1, the J gene TRBJ2-5; TRBD2 aligns across 9 bases. V gave up 5 bases and J gave up 1 base; unmatched junction bases: 5. Germline V lookup: CDR1 LGHDT, CDR2 YNNKEL (reference sequence). The CDR3 consists of 15 residues. CDR3 loop: CASSSGLAPQETQYF. Here the CDR3 DNA reads TGTGCCAGCAGCTCGGGACTAGCCCCCCAAGAGACCCAGTACTTC.

This clonotype came up many times. This chain uses TRBV2 with TRBJ1-1; D uncertain. V was shortened by 1 base and J by 4 bases, with 7 bases between the two germline ends. CDR1 SNHLY and CDR2 FYNNEI come from the germline V gene. The CDR3 consists of 13 residues. The DNA for the CDR3 is TGTGCCAGCAGTGAAGGTGGACTCACTGAAGCTTTCTTT. As protein: CASSEGGLTEAFF.

In its sample, this clonotype was seen many times. The J gene is TRBJ2-1, the V gene TRBV20-1; 9 bases fit TRBD2. V was pared by 1 base and J by 2 bases, with 3 bases of the junction left unmatched. The CDR3 is 15 residues long. Germline values: CDR1 DFQATT, CDR2 SNEGSKA (reference sequence). The CDR3 protein is CSARVGGGAYNEQFF. DNA of the CDR3: TGCAGTGCTAGAGTAGGCGGGGGGGCCTACAATGAGCAGTTCTTC.

The rearrangement joins TRBV2 to TRBJ2-2; maybe TRBD2 (6 bases). Germline values: CDR1 SNHLY, CDR2 FYNNEI. The CDR3 totals 16 residues. Between the trimmed V and J ends, which lost 1 base and 4 bases, there was a span of 13 bases. The CDR3 reads CASSEVGLASTGELFF. The CDR3 nucleotides are TGTGCCAGCAGTGAAGTAGGGCTAGCGAGCACCGGGGAGCTGTTTTTT.

At least ten counts were recorded for this clonotype. The J gene is TRBJ1-3, the V gene TRBV30; D gene ambiguous. The CDR3 loop spans 14 amino acids. The V gene's germline CDR1 is GTSNPN and CDR2 SVGIG (reference sequence). The germline V and J ends were trimmed by 4 bases and 0 bases, with 10 bases remaining between them. The CDR3 protein is CAWKPTSSGNTIYF. The CDR3, as DNA: TGTGCCTGGAAACCAACAAGCTCTGGAAACACCATATATTTT. Variable domain in full (rest from reference TRBV30 and TRBJ1-3): SQTIHQWPATLVQPVGSPLSLECTVEGTSNPNLYWYRQAAGRGLQLLFYSVGIGQISSEVPQNLSASRPQDRQFILSSKKLLLSDSGFYLCAWKPTSSGNTIYFGEGSWLTVV.

Many counts were recorded for this clonotype. V gene TRBV29-1 combines with J gene TRBJ2-3, with no clear D. Germline CDR1 is SQVTM and CDR2 is ANQGSEA. Trimming removed 4 bases at V and 4 bases at J, with 6 bases between. The CDR3 length is 11 residues. This CDR3 is CSVGRADTQYF. The CDR3 DNA reads TGCAGCGTTGGTCGAGCAGATACGCAGTATTTT.

The chain carries TRBV12-3 or TRBV12-4 and TRBJ2-5, with 7 bases matching TRBD1. V dropped 6 bases and J dropped 2; count of bases not matched to a gene: 3. This CDR3 spans 13 amino acids. Here the CDR3 DNA reads TGTGCCAGCAGGGACAGGTCACAAGAGACCCAGTACTTC. Protein product: CASRDRSQETQYF.

The sample holds many counts of this clonotype. Germline and junction disagree at one end, which may indicate a read error. J is TRBJ2-3 and V is TRBV6-1, with 7 bases aligning to TRBD1. The germline CDR1 and CDR2 sequences are MNHNS and SASEGT. This CDR3 contains 11 residues. As DNA, the CDR3 is TGTGCCAGCAGTCTGGGACAGACAGCGGATTTT. Amino acids: CASSLGQTADF.

This clonotype came up many times. V gene TRBV20-1 combines with J gene TRBJ2-7; tentative D call: TRBD2 (5 bases). The CDR3 sequence is 15 residues long. Trimming took 6 bases from V and 6 from J, leaving 24 bases between them. Germline V gives CDR1 DFQATT, CDR2 SNEGSKA (reference sequence). The CDR3 loop reads CSAPKGAPVAGEQYF. The CDR3 nucleotides read TGCAGTGCCCCAAAAGGAGCACCCGTCGCGGGCGAGCAGTACTTC.

This clonotype was picked up many times. The V gene is TRBV7-9, the J gene TRBJ2-3; no definite D call. This CDR3 spans 14 amino acids. The V end lost 1 base, the J end lost 0 bases, and 5 bases lay between the germline ends. The germline V gene encodes CDR1 SEHNR and CDR2 FQNEAQ (reference sequence). The CDR3 DNA reads TGTGCCAGCAGCTTAGAAGGGAGCACAGATACGCAGTATTTT. Its translation is CASSLEGSTDTQYF. Together with reference TRBV7-9 and TRBJ2-3, the CDR3 gives the full variable domain: DTGVSQNPRHKITKRGQNVTFRCDPISEHNRLYWYRQTLGQGPEFLTYFQNEAQLEKSRLLSDRFSAERPKGSFSTLEIQRTEQGDSAMYLCASSLEGSTDTQYFGPGTRLTVL.

This clonotype was counted ten times or more. This chain uses TRBV3-1 with TRBJ2-1; 8 bases are shared with TRBD2. The V segment lost 4 bases and the J segment 9 bases; nucleotides outside the gene matches: 5. The CDR3 has 13 amino acids. The germline V gene has CDR1 LGHDT and CDR2 YNNKEL (reference sequence). CDR3: CASSPGTSSEQFF. The CDR3 nucleotides read TGTGCCAGCAGCCCCGGGACTAGTAGTGAGCAGTTCTTC.

This clonotype was counted at least ten times. The chain uses TRBV3-1 and TRBJ2-3, with 10 positions matching TRBD2. The J segment lost 3 bases and the V segment lost 4 bases, leaving 7 bases of the junction unmatched. The CDR3 is 16 residues long. CDR1 LGHDT and CDR2 YNNKEL come from the germline V gene (reference sequence). CDR3 region: CASSLRPGLATDTQYF. The CDR3 DNA reads TGTGCCAGCAGCCTCAGACCGGGACTAGCGACAGATACGCAGTATTTT.

This clonotype was observed many times. The chain couples TRBV20-1 to TRBJ2-7; 7 positions match TRBD2. The CDR3 extends over 15 amino acids. The V segment lost 5 bases and the J segment 3 bases; nucleotides outside the gene matches: 13. Germline V gene lookup returns CDR1 DFQATT and CDR2 SNEGSKA (reference sequence). CDR3 DNA sequence: TGCAGTGCTCTCAACACGCGTGGGAGGGACTACGAGCAGTACTTC. The encoded protein is CSALNTRGRDYEQYF.

This clonotype was detected ten times or more. J is TRBJ1-3 and V is TRBV29-1; D is perhaps TRBD1 (5 bases). Germline assignment: CDR1 SQVTM and CDR2 ANQGSEA. Trimming pared 8 bases from V and 5 bases from J, leaving 28 bases between. This CDR3 has 17 residues. The CDR3 region is CSLRPVAGSFGRNTIYF. CDR3 coding DNA: TGCAGCCTGCGGCCTGTGGCAGGGAGTTTTGGGAGAAACACCATATATTTT. The entire variable domain, with the rest obtained from reference TRBV29-1 and TRBJ1-3, is as follows: SAVISQKPSRDICQRGTSLTIQCQVDSQVTMMFWYRQQPGQSLTLIATANQGSEATYESGFVIDKFPISRPNLTFSTLTVSNMSPEDSSIYLCSLRPVAGSFGRNTIYFGEGSWLTVV.

This clonotype has at least ten counts. The chain combines TRBV6-5 with TRBJ1-3, with D possibly matching TRBD1 (6 bases). The CDR3 contains 21 residues. The germline V gene has CDR1 MNHEY and CDR2 SVGAGI. The germline V and J ends were trimmed by 2 bases and 0 bases, with 26 bases remaining between them. CDR3 bases: TGTGCCAGCAGTTACCCCCTCCCCCGCGAATGGACAGAAGGCTCTGGAAACACCATATATTTT. Encoded protein: CASSYPLPREWTEGSGNTIYF.

In this sample, this clonotype turned up many times. V and J are TRBV10-2 and TRBJ1-2; tentative D call: TRBD1 (6 bases). Germline-derived CDR1 and CDR2 are WSHSY and SAAADI. This CDR3 comprises 14 residues. The ends were cut back, 8 bases at V and 9 bases at J, with 22 bases in the middle. This CDR3 is CASWTPRGGMSYTF. The DNA of the CDR3 is TGCGCCAGCTGGACCCCGAGGGGGGGGATGAGCTACACCTTC.

As to this clonotype: A read error likely explains this, since a far larger clone differs by one base. The chain uses TRBV11-2 and TRBJ2-1, with D perhaps matching TRBD2 (6 bases). The CDR3 runs to 15 residues. V shed 4 bases and J shed 2 bases, with 12 bases lying between them. Per the germline V gene, CDR1 is SGHAT and CDR2 is FQNNGV. CDR3 protein: CASSSERAPYNEQFF. In DNA, the CDR3 is TGTGCCAGCAGCTCCGAGCGGGCCCCCTACAATGAGCAGTTCTTC.

In its sample, this clonotype was seen many times. The chain couples TRBV7-8 to TRBJ2-3; TRBD2 matches 11 bases. Germline CDR1 SGHVS, CDR2 FQNEAQ. This CDR3 comprises 15 residues. V shed 3 bases, J shed 2 bases, and the junction held 1 base outside the gene matches. The CDR3 here is CASSFSGGVTDTQYF. The CDR3 nucleotides read TGTGCCAGCAGCTTTAGCGGGGGGGTCACAGATACGCAGTATTTT.

Many counts were recorded for this clonotype. Sequence at one end of the junction differs from germline and may be a read error. This chain uses TRBV20-1 with TRBJ2-1, with D perhaps TRBD1 or TRBD2 (5 bases each). Germline-derived CDR1 and CDR2 are DFQATT and SNEGSKA (reference sequence). CDR3 size: 15 residues. The CDR3: CSAVSVKGRYNEQSF. The CDR3, as DNA: TGCAGTGCCGTTAGCGTCAAGGGGAGATACAATGAGCAGTCCTTC.